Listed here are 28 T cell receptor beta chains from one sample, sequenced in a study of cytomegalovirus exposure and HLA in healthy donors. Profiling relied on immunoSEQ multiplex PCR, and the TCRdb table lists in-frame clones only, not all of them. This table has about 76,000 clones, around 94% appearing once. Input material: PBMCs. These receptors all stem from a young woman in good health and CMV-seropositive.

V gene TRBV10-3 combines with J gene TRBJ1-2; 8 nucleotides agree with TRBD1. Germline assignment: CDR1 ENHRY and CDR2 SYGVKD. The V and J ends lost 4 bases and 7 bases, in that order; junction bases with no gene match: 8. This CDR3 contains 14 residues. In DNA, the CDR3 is TGTGCCATCAGTGCAGACAGGGGAAAGGGTGGCTACACCTTC. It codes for CAISADRGKGGYTF.

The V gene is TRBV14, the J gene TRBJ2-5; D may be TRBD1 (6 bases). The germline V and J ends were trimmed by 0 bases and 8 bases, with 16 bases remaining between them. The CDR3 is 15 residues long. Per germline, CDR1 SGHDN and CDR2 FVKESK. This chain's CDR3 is CASSQDAGELRTQYF. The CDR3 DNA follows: TGTGCCAGCAGCCAAGACGCAGGGGAATTACGAACCCAGTACTTC.

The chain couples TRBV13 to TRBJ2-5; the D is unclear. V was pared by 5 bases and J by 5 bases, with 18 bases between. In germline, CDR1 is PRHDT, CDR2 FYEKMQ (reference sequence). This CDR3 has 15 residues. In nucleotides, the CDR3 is TGTGCCAGCAGCCCCCCCCCGCGGCTAATGGAGACCCAGTACTTC. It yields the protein CASSPPPRLMETQYF.

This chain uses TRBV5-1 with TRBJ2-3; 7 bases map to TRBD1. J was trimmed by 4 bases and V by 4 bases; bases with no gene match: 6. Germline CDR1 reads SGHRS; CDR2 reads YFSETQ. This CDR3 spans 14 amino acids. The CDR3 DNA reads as TGCGCCAGCAGCGTACAGGGGATCGCAGATACGCAGTATTTT. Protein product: CASSVQGIADTQYF.

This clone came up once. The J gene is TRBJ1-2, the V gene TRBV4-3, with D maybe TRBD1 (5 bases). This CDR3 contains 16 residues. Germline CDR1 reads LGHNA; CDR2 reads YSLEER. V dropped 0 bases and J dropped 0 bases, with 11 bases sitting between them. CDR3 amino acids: CASSQDRGIPNYGYTF. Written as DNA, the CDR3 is TGCGCCAGCAGCCAAGATAGGGGAATTCCTAACTATGGCTACACCTTC.

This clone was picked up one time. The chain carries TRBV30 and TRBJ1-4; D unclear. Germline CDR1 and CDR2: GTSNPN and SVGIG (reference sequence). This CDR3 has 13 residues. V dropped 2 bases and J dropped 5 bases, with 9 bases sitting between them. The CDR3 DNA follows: TGTGCCTGGAGTCCCGGGAGGAATGAAAAACTGTTTTTT. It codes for CAWSPGRNEKLFF. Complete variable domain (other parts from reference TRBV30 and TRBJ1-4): SQTIHQWPATLVQPVGSPLSLECTVEGTSNPNLYWYRQAAGRGLQLLFYSVGIGQISSEVPQNLSASRPQDRQFILSSKKLLLSDSGFYLCAWSPGRNEKLFFGSGTQLSVL.

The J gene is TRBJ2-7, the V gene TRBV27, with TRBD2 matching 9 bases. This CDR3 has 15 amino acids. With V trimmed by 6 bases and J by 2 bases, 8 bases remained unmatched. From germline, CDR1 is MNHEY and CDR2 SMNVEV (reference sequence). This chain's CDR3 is CASRGTSGYPYEQYF. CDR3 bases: TGTGCCAGCAGGGGAACTAGCGGGTACCCCTACGAGCAGTACTTC.

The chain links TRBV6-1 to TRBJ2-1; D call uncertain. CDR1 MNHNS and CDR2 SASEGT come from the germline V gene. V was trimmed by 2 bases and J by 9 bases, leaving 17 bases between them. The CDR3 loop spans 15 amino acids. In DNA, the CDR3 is TGTGCCAGCAGTGAAATCGATAGGTTGGGCAGTGAGCAGTTCTTC. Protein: CASSEIDRLGSEQFF.

CDR3 amino acids: CATSRDLIGGYTEAFF. Written as DNA, the CDR3 is TGTGCCACCAGCAGAGATCTAATAGGGGGTTACACTGAAGCTTTCTTT. The rearrangement links TRBV15 to TRBJ1-1; D is possibly TRBD1 (6 bases). The CDR3 has 16 residues. CDR1 and CDR2 from the germline V gene are LNHNV and YYDKDF (reference sequence). V was shortened by 0 bases and J by 3 bases, with 14 bases between the two germline ends.

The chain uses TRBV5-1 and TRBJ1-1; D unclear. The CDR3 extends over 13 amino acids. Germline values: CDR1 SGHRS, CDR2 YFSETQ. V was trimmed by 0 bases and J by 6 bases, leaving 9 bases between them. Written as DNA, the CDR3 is TGCGCCAGCAGCTTGGGGGTGGACTCTGAAGCTTTCTTT. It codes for CASSLGVDSEAFF.

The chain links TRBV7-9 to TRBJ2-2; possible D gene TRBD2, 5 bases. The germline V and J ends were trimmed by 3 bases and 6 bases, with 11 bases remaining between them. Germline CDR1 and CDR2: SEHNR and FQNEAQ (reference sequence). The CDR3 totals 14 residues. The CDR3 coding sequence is TGTGCCAGCAGCTTTAGCGCAGTGGCCGGGGAGCTGTTTTTT. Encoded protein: CASSFSAVAGELFF.

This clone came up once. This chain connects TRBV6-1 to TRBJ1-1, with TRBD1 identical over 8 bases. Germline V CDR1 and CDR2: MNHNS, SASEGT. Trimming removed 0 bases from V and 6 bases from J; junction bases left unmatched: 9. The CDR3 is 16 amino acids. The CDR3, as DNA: TGTGCCAGCAGTGAAGCTCCCTTGACAGGGGTGGCTGAAGCTTTCTTT. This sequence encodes CASSEAPLTGVAEAFF.

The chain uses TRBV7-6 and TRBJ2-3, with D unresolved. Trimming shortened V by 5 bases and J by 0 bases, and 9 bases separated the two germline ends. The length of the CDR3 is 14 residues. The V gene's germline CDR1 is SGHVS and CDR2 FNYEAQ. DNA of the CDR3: TGTGCCAGCAGCCCCCGGCGGAGCACAGATACGCAGTATTTT. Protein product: CASSPRRSTDTQYF.

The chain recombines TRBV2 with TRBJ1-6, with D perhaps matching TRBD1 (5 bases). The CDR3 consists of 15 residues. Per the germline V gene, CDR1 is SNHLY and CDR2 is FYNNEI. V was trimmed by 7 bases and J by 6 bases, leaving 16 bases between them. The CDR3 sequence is CASTLDGGINSPLHF. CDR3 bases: TGTGCCAGCACCCTAGACGGGGGAATTAATTCACCCCTCCACTTT.

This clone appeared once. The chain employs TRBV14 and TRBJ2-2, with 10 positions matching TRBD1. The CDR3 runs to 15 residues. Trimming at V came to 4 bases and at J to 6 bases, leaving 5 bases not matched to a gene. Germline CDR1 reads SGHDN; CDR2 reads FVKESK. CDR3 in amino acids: CASSLGQGGAGELFF. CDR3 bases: TGTGCCAGCAGCCTCGGACAGGGGGGCGCCGGGGAGCTGTTTTTT.

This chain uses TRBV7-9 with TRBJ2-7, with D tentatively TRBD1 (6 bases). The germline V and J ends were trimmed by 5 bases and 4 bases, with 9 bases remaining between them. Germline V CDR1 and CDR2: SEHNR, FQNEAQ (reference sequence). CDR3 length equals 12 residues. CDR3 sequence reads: CASSIQGYEQYF. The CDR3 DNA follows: TGTGCCAGCAGCATCCAGGGGTACGAGCAGTACTTC.

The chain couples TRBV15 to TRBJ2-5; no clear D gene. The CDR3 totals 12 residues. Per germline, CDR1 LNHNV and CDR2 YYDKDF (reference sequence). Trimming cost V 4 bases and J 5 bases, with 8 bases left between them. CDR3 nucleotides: TGTGCCACCAGCACCCGTCGGGAGACCCAGTACTTC. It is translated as CATSTRRETQYF.

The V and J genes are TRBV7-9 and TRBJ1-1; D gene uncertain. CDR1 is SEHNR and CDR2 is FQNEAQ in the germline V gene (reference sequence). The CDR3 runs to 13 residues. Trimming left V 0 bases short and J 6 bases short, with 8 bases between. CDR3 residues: CASSLALRAEAFF. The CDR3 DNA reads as TGTGCCAGCAGCTTAGCTCTGCGGGCTGAAGCTTTCTTT. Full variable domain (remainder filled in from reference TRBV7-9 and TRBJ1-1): DTGVSQNPRHKITKRGQNVTFRCDPISEHNRLYWYRQTLGQGPEFLTYFQNEAQLEKSRLLSDRFSAERPKGSFSTLEIQRTEQGDSAMYLCASSLALRAEAFFGQGTRLTVV.

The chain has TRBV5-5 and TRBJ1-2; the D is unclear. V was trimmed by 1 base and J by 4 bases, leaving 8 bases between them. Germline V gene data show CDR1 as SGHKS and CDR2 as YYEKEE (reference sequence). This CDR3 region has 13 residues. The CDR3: CASSLNSLYGYTF. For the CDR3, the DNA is TGTGCCAGCAGCTTGAACAGCCTCTATGGCTACACCTTC.

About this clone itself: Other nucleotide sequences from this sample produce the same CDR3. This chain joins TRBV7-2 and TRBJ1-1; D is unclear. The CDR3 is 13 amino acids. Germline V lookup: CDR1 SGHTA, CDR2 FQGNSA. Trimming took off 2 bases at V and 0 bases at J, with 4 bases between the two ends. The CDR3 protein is CASSLSVNTEAFF. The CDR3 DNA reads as TGTGCCAGCAGCTTAAGCGTGAACACTGAAGCTTTCTTT. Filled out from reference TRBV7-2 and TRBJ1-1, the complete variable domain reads GAGVSQSPSNKVTEKGKDVELRCDPISGHTALYWYRQSLGQGLEFLIYFQGNSAPDKSGLPSDRFSAERTGGSVSTLTIQRTQQEDSAVYLCASSLSVNTEAFFGQGTRLTVV.

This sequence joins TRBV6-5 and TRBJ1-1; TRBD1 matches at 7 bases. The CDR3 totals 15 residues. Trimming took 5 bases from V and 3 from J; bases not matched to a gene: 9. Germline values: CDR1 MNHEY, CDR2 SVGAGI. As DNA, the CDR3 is TGTGCCAGCAGTCCGACAGGGTGGGGTGACACTGAAGCTTTCTTT. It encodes CASSPTGWGDTEAFF.

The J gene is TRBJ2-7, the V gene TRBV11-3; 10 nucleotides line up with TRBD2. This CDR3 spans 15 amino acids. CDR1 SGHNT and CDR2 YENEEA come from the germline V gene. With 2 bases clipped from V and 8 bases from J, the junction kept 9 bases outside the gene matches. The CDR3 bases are TGTGCCAGCAGCTTATCGGGGACTAGCGCCACCCAGCAGTACTTC. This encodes CASSLSGTSATQQYF. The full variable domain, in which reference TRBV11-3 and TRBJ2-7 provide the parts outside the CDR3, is EAGVVQSPRYKIIEKKQPVAFWCNPISGHNTLYWYLQNLGQGPELLIRYENEEAVDDSQLPKDRFSAERLKGVDSTLKIQPAELGDSAVYLCASSLSGTSATQQYFGPGTRLTVT.

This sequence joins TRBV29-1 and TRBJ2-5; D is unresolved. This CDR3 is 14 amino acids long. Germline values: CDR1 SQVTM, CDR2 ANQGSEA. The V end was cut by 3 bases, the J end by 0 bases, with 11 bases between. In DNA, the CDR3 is TGCAGCGTTGATGGGCAGTCCGACCAAGAGACCCAGTACTTC. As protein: CSVDGQSDQETQYF.

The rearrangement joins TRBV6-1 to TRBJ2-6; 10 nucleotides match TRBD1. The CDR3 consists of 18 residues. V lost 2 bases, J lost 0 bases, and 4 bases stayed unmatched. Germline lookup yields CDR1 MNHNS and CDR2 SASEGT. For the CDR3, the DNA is TGTGCCAGCAGTGAATTGGGGGACAGGGGCTCTGGGGCCAACGTCCTGACTTTC. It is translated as CASSELGDRGSGANVLTF.

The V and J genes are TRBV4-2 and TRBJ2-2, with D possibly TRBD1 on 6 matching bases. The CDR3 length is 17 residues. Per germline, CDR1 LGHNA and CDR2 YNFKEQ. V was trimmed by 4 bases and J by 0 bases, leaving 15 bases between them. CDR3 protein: CASSRSGQFPNTGELFF. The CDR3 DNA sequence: TGTGCCAGCAGCCGCTCCGGACAGTTTCCGAACACCGGGGAGCTGTTTTTT.

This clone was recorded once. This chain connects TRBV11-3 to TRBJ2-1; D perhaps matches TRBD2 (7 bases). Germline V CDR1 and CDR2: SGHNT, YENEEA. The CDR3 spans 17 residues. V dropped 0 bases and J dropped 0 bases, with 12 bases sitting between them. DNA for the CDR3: TGTGCCAGCAGCTTAGAGGGGGGCGGGAGCTCCTACAATGAGCAGTTCTTC. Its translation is CASSLEGGGSSYNEQFF. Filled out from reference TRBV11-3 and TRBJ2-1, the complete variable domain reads EAGVVQSPRYKIIEKKQPVAFWCNPISGHNTLYWYLQNLGQGPELLIRYENEEAVDDSQLPKDRFSAERLKGVDSTLKIQPAELGDSAVYLCASSLEGGGSSYNEQFFGPGTRLTVL.

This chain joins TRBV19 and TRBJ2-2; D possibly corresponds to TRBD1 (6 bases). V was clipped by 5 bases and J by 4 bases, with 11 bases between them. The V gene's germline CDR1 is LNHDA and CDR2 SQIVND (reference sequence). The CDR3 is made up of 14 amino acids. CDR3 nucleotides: TGTGCCAGTAGTGTCGGACAGAGCACCGGGGAGCTGTTTTTT. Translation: CASSVGQSTGELFF.

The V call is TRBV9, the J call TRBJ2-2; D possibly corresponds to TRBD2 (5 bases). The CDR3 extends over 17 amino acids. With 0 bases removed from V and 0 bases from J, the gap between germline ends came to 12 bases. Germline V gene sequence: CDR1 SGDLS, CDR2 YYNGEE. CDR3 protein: CASSVGEGSANTGELFF. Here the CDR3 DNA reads TGTGCCAGCAGCGTAGGAGAAGGGAGCGCGAACACCGGGGAGCTGTTTTTT.